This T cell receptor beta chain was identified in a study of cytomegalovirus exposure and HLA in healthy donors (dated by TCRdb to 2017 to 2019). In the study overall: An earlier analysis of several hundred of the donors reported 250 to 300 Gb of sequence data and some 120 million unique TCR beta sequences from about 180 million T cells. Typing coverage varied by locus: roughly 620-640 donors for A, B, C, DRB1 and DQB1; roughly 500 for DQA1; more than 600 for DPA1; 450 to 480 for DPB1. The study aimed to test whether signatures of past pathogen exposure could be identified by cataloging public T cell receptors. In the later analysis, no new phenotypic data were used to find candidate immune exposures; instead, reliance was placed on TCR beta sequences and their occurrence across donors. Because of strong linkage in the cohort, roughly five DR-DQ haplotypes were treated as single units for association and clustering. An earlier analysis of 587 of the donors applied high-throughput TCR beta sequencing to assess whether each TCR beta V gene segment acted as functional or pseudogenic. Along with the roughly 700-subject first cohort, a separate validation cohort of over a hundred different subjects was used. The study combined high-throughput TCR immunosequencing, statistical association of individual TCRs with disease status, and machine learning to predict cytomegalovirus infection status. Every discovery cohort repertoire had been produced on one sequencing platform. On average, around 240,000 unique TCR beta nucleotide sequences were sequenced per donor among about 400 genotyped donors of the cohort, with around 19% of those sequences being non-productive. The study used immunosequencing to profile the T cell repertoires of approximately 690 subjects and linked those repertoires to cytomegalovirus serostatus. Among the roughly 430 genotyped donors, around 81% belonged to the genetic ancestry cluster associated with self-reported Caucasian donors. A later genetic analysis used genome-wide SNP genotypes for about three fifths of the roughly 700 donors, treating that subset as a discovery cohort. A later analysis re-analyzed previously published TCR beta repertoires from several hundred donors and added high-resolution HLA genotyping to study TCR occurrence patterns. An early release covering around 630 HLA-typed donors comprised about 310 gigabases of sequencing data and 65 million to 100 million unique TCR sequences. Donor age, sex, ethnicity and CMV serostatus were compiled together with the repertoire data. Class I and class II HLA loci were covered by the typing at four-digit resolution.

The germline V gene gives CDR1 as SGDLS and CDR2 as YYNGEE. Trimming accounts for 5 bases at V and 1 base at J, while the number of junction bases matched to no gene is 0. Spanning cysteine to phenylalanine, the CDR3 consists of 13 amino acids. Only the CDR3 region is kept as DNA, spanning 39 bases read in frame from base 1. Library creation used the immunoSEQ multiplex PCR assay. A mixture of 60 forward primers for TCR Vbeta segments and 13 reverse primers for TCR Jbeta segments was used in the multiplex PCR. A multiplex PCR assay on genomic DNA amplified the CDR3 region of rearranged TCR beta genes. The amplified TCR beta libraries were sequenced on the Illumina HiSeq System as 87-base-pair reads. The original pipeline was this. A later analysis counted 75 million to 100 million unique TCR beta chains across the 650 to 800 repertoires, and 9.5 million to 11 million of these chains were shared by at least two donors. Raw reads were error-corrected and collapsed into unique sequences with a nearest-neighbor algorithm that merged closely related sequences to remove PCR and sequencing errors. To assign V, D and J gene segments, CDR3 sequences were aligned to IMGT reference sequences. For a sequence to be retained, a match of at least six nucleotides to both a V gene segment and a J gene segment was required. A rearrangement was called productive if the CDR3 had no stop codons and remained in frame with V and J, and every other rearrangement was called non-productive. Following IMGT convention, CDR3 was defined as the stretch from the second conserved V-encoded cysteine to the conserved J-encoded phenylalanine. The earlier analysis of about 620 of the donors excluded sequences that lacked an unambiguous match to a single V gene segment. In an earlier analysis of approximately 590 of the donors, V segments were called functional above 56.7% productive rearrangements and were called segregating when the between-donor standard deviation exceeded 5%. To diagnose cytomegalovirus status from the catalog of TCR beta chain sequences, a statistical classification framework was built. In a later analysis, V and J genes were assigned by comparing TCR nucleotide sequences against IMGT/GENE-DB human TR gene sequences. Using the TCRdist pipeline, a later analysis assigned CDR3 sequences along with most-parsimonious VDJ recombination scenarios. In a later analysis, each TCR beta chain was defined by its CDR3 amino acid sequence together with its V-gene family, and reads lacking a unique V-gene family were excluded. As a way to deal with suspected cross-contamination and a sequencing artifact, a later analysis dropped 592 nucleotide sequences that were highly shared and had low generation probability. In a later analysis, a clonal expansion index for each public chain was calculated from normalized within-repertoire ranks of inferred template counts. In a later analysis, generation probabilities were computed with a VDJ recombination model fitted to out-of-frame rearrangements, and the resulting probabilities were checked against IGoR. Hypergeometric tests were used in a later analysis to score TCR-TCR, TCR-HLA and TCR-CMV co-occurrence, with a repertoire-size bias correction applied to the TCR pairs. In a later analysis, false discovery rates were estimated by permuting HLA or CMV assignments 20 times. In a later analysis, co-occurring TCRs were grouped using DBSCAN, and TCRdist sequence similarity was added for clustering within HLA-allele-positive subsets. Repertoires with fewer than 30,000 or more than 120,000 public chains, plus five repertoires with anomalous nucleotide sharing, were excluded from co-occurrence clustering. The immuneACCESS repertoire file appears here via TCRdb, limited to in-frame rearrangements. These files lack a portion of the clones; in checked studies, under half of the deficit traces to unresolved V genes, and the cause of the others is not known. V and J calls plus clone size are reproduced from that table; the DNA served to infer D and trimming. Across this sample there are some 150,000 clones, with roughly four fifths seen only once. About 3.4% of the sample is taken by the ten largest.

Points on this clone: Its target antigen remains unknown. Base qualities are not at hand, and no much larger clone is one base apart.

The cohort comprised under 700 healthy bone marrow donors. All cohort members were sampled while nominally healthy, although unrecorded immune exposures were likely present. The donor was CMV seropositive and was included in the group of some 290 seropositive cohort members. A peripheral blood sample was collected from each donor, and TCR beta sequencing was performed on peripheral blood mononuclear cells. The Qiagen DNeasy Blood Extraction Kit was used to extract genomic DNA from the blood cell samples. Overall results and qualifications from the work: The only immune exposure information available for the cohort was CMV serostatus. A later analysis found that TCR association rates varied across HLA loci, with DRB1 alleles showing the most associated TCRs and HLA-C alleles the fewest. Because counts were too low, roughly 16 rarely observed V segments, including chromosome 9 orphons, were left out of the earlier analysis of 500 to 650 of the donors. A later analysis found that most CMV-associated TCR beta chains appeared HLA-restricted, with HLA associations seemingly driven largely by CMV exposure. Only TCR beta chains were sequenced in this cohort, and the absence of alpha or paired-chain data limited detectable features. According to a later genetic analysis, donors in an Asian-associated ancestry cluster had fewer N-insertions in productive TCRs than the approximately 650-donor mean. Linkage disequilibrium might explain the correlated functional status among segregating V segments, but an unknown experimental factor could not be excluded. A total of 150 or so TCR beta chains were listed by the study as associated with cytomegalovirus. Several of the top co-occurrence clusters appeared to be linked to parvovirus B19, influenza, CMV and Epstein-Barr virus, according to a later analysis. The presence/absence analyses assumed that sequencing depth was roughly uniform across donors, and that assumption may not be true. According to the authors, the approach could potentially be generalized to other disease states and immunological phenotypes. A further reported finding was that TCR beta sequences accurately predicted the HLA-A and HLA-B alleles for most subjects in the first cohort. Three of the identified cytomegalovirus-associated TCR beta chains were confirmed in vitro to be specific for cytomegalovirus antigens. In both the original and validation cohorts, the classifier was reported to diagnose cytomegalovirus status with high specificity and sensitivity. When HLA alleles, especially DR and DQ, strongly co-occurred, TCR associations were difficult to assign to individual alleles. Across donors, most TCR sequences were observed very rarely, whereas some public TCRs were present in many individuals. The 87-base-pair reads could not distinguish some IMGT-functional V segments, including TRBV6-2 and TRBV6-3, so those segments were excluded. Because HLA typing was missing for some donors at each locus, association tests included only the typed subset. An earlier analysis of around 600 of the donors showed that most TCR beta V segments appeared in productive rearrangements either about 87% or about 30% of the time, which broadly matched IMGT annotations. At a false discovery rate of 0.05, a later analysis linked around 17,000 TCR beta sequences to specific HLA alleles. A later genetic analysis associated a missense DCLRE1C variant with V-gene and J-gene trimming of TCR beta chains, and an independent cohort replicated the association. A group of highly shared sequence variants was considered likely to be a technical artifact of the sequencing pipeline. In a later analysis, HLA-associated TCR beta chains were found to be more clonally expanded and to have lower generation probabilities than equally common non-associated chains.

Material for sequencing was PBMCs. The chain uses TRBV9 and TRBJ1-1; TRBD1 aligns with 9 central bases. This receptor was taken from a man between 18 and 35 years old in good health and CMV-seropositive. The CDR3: CASRGQGNTEAFF. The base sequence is TGTGCCAGCAGGGGACAGGGGAACACTGAAGCTTTCTTT. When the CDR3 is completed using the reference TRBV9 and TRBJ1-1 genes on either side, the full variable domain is DSGVTQTPKHLITATGQRVTLRCSPRSGDLSVYWYQQSLDQGLQFLIQYYNGEERAKGNILERFSAQQFPDLHSELNLSSLELGDSALYFCASRGQGNTEAFFGQGTRLTVV.